The present TCR beta chain was sequenced within a study of graft-versus-host responses after intestinal transplantation. General study results and limits: GvH clones were found in recipient marrow; some appeared first in ileum or blood.

Repertoires were generated with immunoSEQ multiplex PCR, while TCRdb's copy carries only in-frame clones and drops some. The table has under 85,000 clones, around 91% seen once. As to this clone: Its antigen is as yet unknown.

The length of the CDR3 is 16 residues. V trimming: 5 bases; J trimming: 4 bases; junction bases outside the gene matches: 11. Germline V CDR1 and CDR2: SGHTA, FQGTGA. This material consisted of unstimulated CD8+ T cells sorted from spleen or lymph node cells, taken before intestinal transplant. The sequence came from a human donor who received an intestinal transplant. The V and J genes are TRBV7-3 and TRBJ1-3; 7 nucleotides agree with TRBD1. DNA of the CDR3: TGTGCCAGCAGCCCCGGGGCAGGGGGTGCGGGAAACACCATATATTTT. This translates into CASSPGAGGAGNTIYF. The whole variable domain, remainder taken from reference TRBV7-3 and TRBJ1-3, is GAGVSQTPSNKVTEKGKYVELRCDPISGHTALYWYRQSLGQGPEFLIYFQGTGAADDSGLPNDRFFAVRPEGSVSTLKIQRTERGDSAVYLCASSPGAGGAGNTIYFGEGSWLTVV.